A single sample is the source of the 10 T cell receptor beta chains below, sequenced in a study of T cells after posttransplantation cyclophosphamide. A marrow graft followed busulfan-fludarabine conditioning, with cyclophosphamide on days +3 and +4. Profiled with immunoSEQ multiplex PCR; TCRdb holds only in-frame clones, not every one. Here the sample spans about 6,900 clones, 70% to 85% being singletons. This sample comprised CD8+ T cells sorted from PBMCs, obtained roughly 190 weeks after allogeneic stem cell transplant with posttransplant cyclophosphamide. The receptors were gathered from a female patient between 50 and 59 years old who received an allogeneic stem cell transplant from a related donor, was CMV-positive, and had no GVHD. Some of the T cells might come from the graft donor.

This rearrangement joins TRBV30 to TRBJ2-5; unclear D gene. Per the germline V gene, CDR1 is GTSNPN and CDR2 is SVGIG (reference sequence). Trimming left V 7 bases short and J 2 bases short, with 11 bases between. The CDR3 has 12 residues. The CDR3 sequence is CASQQTQETQYF. The CDR3 DNA sequence: TGTGCCTCCCAGCAGACACAAGAGACCCAGTACTTC.

The sample holds one count of this clone. The rearrangement joins TRBV7-9 to TRBJ2-5, with 7 bases fitting TRBD1. The CDR3 loop spans 13 amino acids. CDR1 and CDR2 from the germline V gene are SEHNR and FQNEAQ (reference sequence). The trim removed 5 bases at V and 3 bases at J, leaving 3 bases unmatched. CDR3 residues: CASSRGTEETQYF. CDR3 bases: TGTGCCAGCAGCCGAGGGACAGAAGAGACCCAGTACTTC. The full variable domain, with the rest looked up from reference TRBV7-9 and TRBJ2-5, is DTGVSQNPRHKITKRGQNVTFRCDPISEHNRLYWYRQTLGQGPEFLTYFQNEAQLEKSRLLSDRFSAERPKGSFSTLEIQRTEQGDSAMYLCASSRGTEETQYFGPGTRLLVL.

This sequence joins TRBV19 and TRBJ2-3, with D possibly TRBD2 on 6 matching bases. Germline values: CDR1 LNHDA, CDR2 SQIVND (reference sequence). This CDR3 comprises 17 residues. Between the trimmed V and J ends, which lost 2 bases and 7 bases, there was a span of 22 bases. CDR3 protein: CASSILAPVAAPYTQYF. In DNA, the CDR3 is TGTGCCAGTAGTATACTTGCGCCGGTAGCGGCCCCCTATACGCAGTATTTT.

This clone was picked up one time. The gene calls are TRBV14 and TRBJ1-1; no clear D. The CDR3 runs 14 residues. The germline V gene has CDR1 SGHDN and CDR2 FVKESK. V dropped 7 bases and J dropped 1 base, with 13 bases sitting between them. As DNA, the CDR3 is TGTGCCAGCATCCTAGACACTTCGAACACTGAAGCTTTCTTT. It yields the protein CASILDTSNTEAFF.

The V gene is TRBV6-6, the J gene TRBJ2-5, with TRBD1 matching 7 bases. The CDR3 extends over 15 amino acids. CDR1 and CDR2 (germline): MNHNY, SVGAGI (reference sequence). V was clipped by 5 bases and J by 11 bases; unmatched bases: 17. In nucleotides, the CDR3 is TGTGCCAGCAGTCAGGGTCACAGGGGCGATGGTGAGCAGTACTTC. As protein: CASSQGHRGDGEQYF.

The gene calls are TRBV14 and TRBJ1-1; tentatively, D is TRBD1 (6 bases). This CDR3 comprises 19 residues. Per the germline V gene, CDR1 is SGHDN and CDR2 is FVKESK. The V gene lost 3 bases and the J gene lost 7 bases, with 30 bases spanning the gap. The CDR3 bases are TGTGCCAGCAGCCAGTCCAATCTCCCGTACGGGGGGCTATTGATTGAAGCTTTCTTT. This sequence encodes CASSQSNLPYGGLLIEAFF. Full variable domain (outside the CDR3, taken from reference TRBV14 and TRBJ1-1): EAGVTQFPSHSVIEKGQTVTLRCDPISGHDNLYWYRRVMGKEIKFLLHFVKESKQDESGMPNNRFLAERTGGTYSTLKVQPAELEDSGVYFCASSQSNLPYGGLLIEAFFGQGTRLTVV.

The chain employs TRBV5-1 and TRBJ2-7; perhaps TRBD1 as D (6 bases). CDR3 length: 12 residues. Looked up from germline, CDR1 is SGHRS and CDR2 is YFSETQ. The V end lost 9 bases, the J end lost 4 bases, and 14 bases lay between the germline ends. In DNA, the CDR3 is TGCGCCACCTGGGACACCCTTTACGAGCAGTACTTC. Translating gives CATWDTLYEQYF.

The gene calls are TRBV29-1 and TRBJ1-1; 8 bases are shared with TRBD1. The J segment lost 3 bases and the V segment lost 6 bases, leaving 6 bases of the junction unmatched. Germline assignment: CDR1 SQVTM and CDR2 ANQGSEA. The length of the CDR3 is 13 residues. The CDR3 DNA follows: TGCAGCGTGTTGACAGGGGATTACACTGAAGCTTTCTTT. Protein sequence: CSVLTGDYTEAFF.

This sequence joins TRBV10-3 and TRBJ2-2; D gene unclear. Per the germline V gene, CDR1 is ENHRY and CDR2 is SYGVKD. Trimming cost V 2 bases and J 4 bases, with 11 bases left between them. The CDR3 loop spans 15 amino acids. CDR3 sequence reads: CAISEVGRSTGELFF. The DNA of the CDR3 is TGTGCCATCAGTGAGGTGGGTAGGAGCACCGGGGAGCTGTTTTTT.

The CDR3 sequence is CASSFTQGGPYEQYF. CDR3 in DNA: TGTGCCAGCAGTTTCACCCAGGGAGGCCCCTACGAGCAGTACTTC. The chain recombines TRBV28 with TRBJ2-7; D is perhaps TRBD2 (6 bases). Per germline, CDR1 MDHEN and CDR2 SYDVKM. Trimming took 3 bases from V and 2 from J, leaving 14 bases between them. The CDR3 spans 15 residues.